The source of this T cell receptor (beta chain) is a study of blood T cell repertoires in COVID-19. Study at large: Spain, Italy and the United States supplied samples that represented acute and convalescent COVID-19. The analysed material was cDNA or gDNA that came from T cells, B-cell-depleted T cells, or PBMCs.

Losses at the gene ends were 5 bases for V and 0 bases for J; bases not matched to a gene: 9. The CDR3 length is 16 residues. Germline CDR1 is LNHDA and CDR2 is SQIVND (reference sequence). How the authors handled the data: Amplification of reference gene primers provided the estimated nucleated cell counts. TCRdb keeps only in-frame clones here, not all; method: immunoSEQ multiplex PCR. The DNA gave D and trimming, while V, J and clone size come from that table. The sample yields about 200,000 clones, about 90% seen once. The V and J genes are TRBV19 and TRBJ1-2; 7 bases map to TRBD1. Sequenced material: peripheral blood. The receptor was derived from a middle-aged man with active or convalescent COVID-19. The CDR3, as DNA: TGTGCCAGTAGTCAAATAGGGGGCACCGCTAACTATGGCTACACCTTC. It translates to CASSQIGGTANYGYTF.